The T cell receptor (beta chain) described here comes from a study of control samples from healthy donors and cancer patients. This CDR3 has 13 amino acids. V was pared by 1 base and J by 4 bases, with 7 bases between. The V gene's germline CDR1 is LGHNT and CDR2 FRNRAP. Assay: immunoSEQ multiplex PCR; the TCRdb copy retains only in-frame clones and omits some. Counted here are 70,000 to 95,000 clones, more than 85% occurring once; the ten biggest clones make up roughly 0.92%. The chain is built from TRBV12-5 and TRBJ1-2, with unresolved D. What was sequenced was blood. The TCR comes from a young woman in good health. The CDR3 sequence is CASGLDGPYGYTF. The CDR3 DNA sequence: TGTGCTAGTGGTTTGGACGGTCCCTATGGCTACACCTTC.